This passage covers 26 T cell receptor beta chains from one sample sequenced in a study of T cell changes during pregnancy in multiple sclerosis. Sequencing was performed with immunoSEQ multiplex PCR; in TCRdb, only in-frame clones are kept and a portion is missing. The sample comprises more than 65,000 clones, approximately 86% of which are singletons, and 3% to 4% rests with the top ten. The starting material was peripheral blood, obtained before pregnancy. These receptor sequences come from a female donor with multiple sclerosis, enrolled in a pregnancy study.

V usage is TRBV11-3 and J usage is TRBJ2-2; D perhaps matches TRBD1 (5 bases). Germline loops: CDR1 SGHNT, CDR2 YENEEA. The V and J ends lost 3 bases and 3 bases respectively, with 8 bases between them. CDR3 size: 14 residues. The CDR3 region has the DNA TGTGCCAGCAGCTTCGAACAGGACACCGGGGAGCTGTTTTTT. Its translation is CASSFEQDTGELFF.

The rearrangement links TRBV11-2 to TRBJ2-2, with D maybe TRBD1 (5 bases). The V gene's germline CDR1 is SGHAT and CDR2 FQNNGV. This CDR3 has 15 residues. Between the trimmed V and J ends, which lost 0 bases and 7 bases, there was a span of 12 bases. CDR3: CASSLDARGSGELFF. CDR3 bases: TGTGCCAGCAGCTTAGACGCAAGGGGCAGCGGGGAGCTGTTTTTT.

This clone was counted only a few times. The chain is built from TRBV7-9 and TRBJ1-1; no definite D call. The V end lost 5 bases, the J end lost 1 base, and 11 bases lay between the germline ends. The CDR3 is 14 amino acids. Germline CDR1 is SEHNR and CDR2 is FQNEAQ (reference sequence). Written as DNA, the CDR3 is TGTGCCAGCAGCAAGACATCAGGGAACACTGAAGCTTTCTTT. It is translated as CASSKTSGNTEAFF.

The V call is TRBV27, the J call TRBJ2-7; 8 bases line up with TRBD2. This CDR3 region has 16 residues. CDR1 and CDR2 (germline): MNHEY, SMNVEV (reference sequence). The V segment lost 7 bases and the J segment 4 bases; nucleotides outside the gene matches: 15. CDR3 sequence: CASTPYNGRGEYEQYF. The CDR3 nucleotides read TGTGCCAGCACACCGTACAACGGGAGGGGAGAATACGAGCAGTACTTC.

The chain has TRBV5-4 and TRBJ2-7, with D possibly matching TRBD1 (5 bases). The CDR3 runs 11 residues. The V gene's germline CDR1 is SGHNT and CDR2 YYREEE (reference sequence). Deletions cut 7 bases from V and 3 bases from J, with 8 bases between. The CDR3 loop is CASGDSYEQYF. The CDR3 nucleotides are TGTGCCAGCGGAGACAGCTACGAGCAGTACTTC.

The J gene is TRBJ2-7, the V gene TRBV6-1; 7 positions agree with TRBD1. CDR3 length equals 13 residues. Looked up from germline, CDR1 is MNHNS and CDR2 is SASEGT. After removal of 11 bases from V and 6 bases from J, the junction contained 13 bases not matched to a gene. This CDR3 is CAARQGTPAEQYF. In DNA, the CDR3 is TGTGCCGCCCGACAGGGTACGCCGGCCGAGCAGTACTTC.

The chain recombines TRBV6-1 with TRBJ1-3; unclear D gene. The germline V gene encodes CDR1 MNHNS and CDR2 SASEGT. CDR3 length: 15 amino acids. V was cut by 1 base and J by 0 bases, with 7 bases left in between. CDR3: CASSEDSSSGNTIYF. Written as DNA, the CDR3 is TGTGCCAGCAGTGAAGACTCTAGCTCTGGAAACACCATATATTTT.

The chain links TRBV10-2 to TRBJ1-1, with a weak D call TRBD1 (6 bases). The CDR3 totals 16 residues. Trimming removed 3 bases at V and 4 bases at J, with 18 bases between. Per germline, CDR1 WSHSY and CDR2 SAAADI. CDR3 protein: CASSDTGTRRSTEAFF. Here the CDR3 DNA reads TGCGCCAGCAGTGACACCGGGACACGACGTTCCACTGAAGCTTTCTTT.

The V and J genes are TRBV2 and TRBJ1-2; 10 positions agree with TRBD1. V lost 6 bases to trimming and J lost 8 bases; unmatched junction nucleotides: 6. Germline-derived CDR1 and CDR2 are SNHLY and FYNNEI. There are 13 residues in the CDR3. The CDR3 bases are TGTGCCAGCAGCAGACAGGGGGCAGAGGGCTACACCTTC. Encoded protein: CASSRQGAEGYTF.

The chain has TRBV7-7 and TRBJ2-1, with unresolved D. Germline CDR1 and CDR2: SSHAT and FNYEAQ (reference sequence). CDR3 length equals 14 residues. V was shortened by 5 bases and J by 6 bases, with 14 bases between the two germline ends. The CDR3 is CASSPRVMSNEQFF. CDR3 sequence (DNA): TGTGCCAGCAGCCCCCGGGTTATGAGCAATGAGCAGTTCTTC. Filled out from reference TRBV7-7 and TRBJ2-1, the complete variable domain reads GAGVSQSPRYKVTKRGQDVTLRCDPISSHATLYWYQQALGQGPEFLTYFNYEAQPDKSGLPSDRFSAERPEGSISTLTIQRTEQRDSAMYRCASSPRVMSNEQFFGPGTRLTVL.

CDR3 coding DNA: TGCAGCGTTGGGGGGACTAGCGGGGACTTTGTATACAATGAGCAGTTCTTC. Translated, it gives CSVGGTSGDFVYNEQFF. The chain combines TRBV29-1 with TRBJ2-1; TRBD2 agrees at 13 bases. The CDR3 consists of 17 residues. Germline V lookup: CDR1 SQVTM, CDR2 ANQGSEA. Trimming at V came to 4 bases and at J to 4 bases, leaving 10 bases not matched to a gene.

The chain carries TRBV7-8 and TRBJ2-7, with 11 bases fitting TRBD2. V shed 0 bases, J shed 2 bases, and the junction held 3 bases outside the gene matches. The germline V gene has CDR1 SGHVS and CDR2 FQNEAQ. This CDR3 spans 16 amino acids. The CDR3 spells CASSLALAGGPYEQYF. CDR3 nucleotides: TGTGCCAGCAGCTTAGCCTTAGCGGGAGGGCCCTACGAGCAGTACTTC.

The J gene is TRBJ1-1, the V gene TRBV10-3; D not resolved. This CDR3 region has 15 residues. Germline CDR1 reads ENHRY; CDR2 reads SYGVKD. Trimming took 2 bases from V and 1 from J, leaving 11 bases between them. DNA for the CDR3: TGTGCCATCAGTGAGAGCACACGAGGGAACACTGAAGCTTTCTTT. This codes for CAISESTRGNTEAFF.

This sequence joins TRBV6-5 and TRBJ2-3, with 10 bases lining up with TRBD2. Per the germline V gene, CDR1 is MNHEY and CDR2 is SVGAGI. The CDR3 is made up of 14 amino acids. V shed 7 bases and J 2 bases; nucleotides not matched to a gene: 3. In DNA form, the CDR3 reads TGTGCCAGCAAAGCGGGAGGGGTCACAGATACGCAGTATTTT. Translation: CASKAGGVTDTQYF.

This clone has only one observation. The chain joins TRBV7-2 to TRBJ1-4; D may be TRBD1 (6 bases). V gave up 7 bases and J gave up 4 bases, with 16 bases separating them. Germline V CDR1 and CDR2: SGHTA, FQGNSA. This CDR3 spans 15 amino acids. In DNA, the CDR3 is TGTGCCAGCACCTTCACGGGACATATTAATGAAAAACTGTTTTTT. Translating it yields CASTFTGHINEKLFF.

CDR3 sequence (DNA): TGTGCCAGCAGTGTAGCGGGGGGGCGGTCCTACGAGCAGTACTTC. This translates into CASSVAGGRSYEQYF. The rearrangement uses TRBV7-6 and TRBJ2-7, with 11 bases lining up with TRBD2. The V gene end was trimmed by 6 bases and the J gene end by 1 base; junction bases not matched to a gene: 5. The CDR3 consists of 15 residues. CDR1 is SGHVS, CDR2 FNYEAQ, per germline.

V usage is TRBV2 and J usage is TRBJ1-2; 7 bases map to TRBD1. The CDR3 is 14 amino acids. Germline V CDR1 and CDR2: SNHLY, FYNNEI. With 8 bases clipped from V and 5 bases from J, the junction kept 11 bases outside the gene matches. CDR3: CASLTTGSSYGYTF. Written as DNA, the CDR3 is TGTGCCAGCCTGACGACAGGGTCTTCATATGGCTACACCTTC. The entire variable domain, with the rest obtained from reference TRBV2 and TRBJ1-2, is as follows: EPEVTQTPSHQVTQMGQEVILRCVPISNHLYFYWYRQILGQKVEFLVSFYNNEISEKSEIFDDQFSVERPDGSNFTLKIRSTKLEDSAMYFCASLTTGSSYGYTFGSGTRLTVV.

The chain combines TRBV6-6 with TRBJ1-1, with D unresolved. The germline CDR1 and CDR2 sequences are MNHNY and SVGAGI (reference sequence). The CDR3 covers 11 residues. V gave up 6 bases and J gave up 6 bases, with 8 bases separating them. In nucleotides, the CDR3 is TGTGCCAGCAGCCAAGAGTCTGAAGCTTTCTTT. This encodes CASSQESEAFF.

The J gene is TRBJ2-5, the V gene TRBV6-6, with 8 bases matching TRBD2. CDR3 length: 16 amino acids. The germline gives CDR1 MNHNY, CDR2 SVGAGI (reference sequence). Trimming removed 6 bases from V and 5 bases from J; junction bases left unmatched: 14. DNA for the CDR3: TGTGCCAGCAGCCACCCTGTTACTAGCGGCTTGGAGACCCAGTACTTC. Its protein product is CASSHPVTSGLETQYF.

The CDR3 DNA is TGTGCCAGCTTCCTCGGCGGACTGAGCTCTGGAAACACCATATATTTT. Translation gives CASFLGGLSSGNTIYF. The rearrangement links TRBV13 to TRBJ1-3; D is undetermined. CDR1 PRHDT and CDR2 FYEKMQ come from the germline V gene (reference sequence). The CDR3 totals 16 residues. Trimming removed 8 bases at V and 0 bases at J, with 17 bases between.

The chain recombines TRBV19 with TRBJ2-1; TRBD2 matches at 10 bases. This CDR3 has 15 amino acids. CDR1 and CDR2 from the germline V gene are LNHDA and SQIVND (reference sequence). With 5 bases clipped from V and 8 bases from J, the junction kept 9 bases outside the gene matches. The CDR3 spells CASSLTSGEFDEQFF. The CDR3 DNA is TGTGCCAGTAGTCTTACTAGCGGGGAATTCGATGAGCAGTTCTTC. The full variable domain, its missing parts supplied by reference TRBV19 and TRBJ2-1, is DGGITQSPKYLFRKEGQNVTLSCEQNLNHDAMYWYRQDPGQGLRLIYYSQIVNDFQKGDIAEGYSVSREKKESFPLTVTSAQKNPTAFYLCASSLTSGEFDEQFFGPGTRLTVL.

The chain employs TRBV10-3 and TRBJ2-5; D might be TRBD1 (5 bases). This CDR3 contains 15 residues. Per germline, CDR1 ENHRY and CDR2 SYGVKD. V gave up 4 bases and J gave up 7 bases, with 19 bases separating them. CDR3 in DNA: TGTGCCATCAGTGTAGTCAGGGTCCCGGTTGGGACCCAGTACTTC. It codes for CAISVVRVPVGTQYF.

The V and J genes are TRBV14 and TRBJ2-3, with 11 nucleotides matching TRBD2. The V segment lost 4 bases and the J segment 5 bases; nucleotides outside the gene matches: 8. CDR1 and CDR2 from the germline V gene are SGHDN and FVKESK. This CDR3 is 16 amino acids long. CDR3 coding DNA: TGTGCCAGCAGCCCTACTAGCGGGAGAAGATTAGATACGCAGTATTTT. Its protein is CASSPTSGRRLDTQYF.

The V gene is TRBV7-9, the J gene TRBJ2-7; weak D call: TRBD1 (6 bases). CDR3 length equals 12 residues. The V and J ends lost 5 bases and 3 bases respectively, with 8 bases between them. CDR1 and CDR2 (germline): SEHNR, FQNEAQ (reference sequence). The CDR3 loop reads CASSDRIYEQYF. The CDR3 DNA sequence: TGTGCCAGCAGCGACAGGATCTACGAGCAGTACTTC.

This clone was recorded once. The chain is built from TRBV4-1 and TRBJ2-7; 7 nucleotides agree with TRBD2. Germline CDR1 and CDR2: MGHRA and YSYEKL. The J segment lost 0 bases and the V segment lost 1 base, leaving 3 bases of the junction unmatched. The CDR3 length is 15 residues. CDR3 DNA sequence: TGCGCCAGCAGCCAAGTGGGGGACTACTCCTACGAGCAGTACTTC. It is translated as CASSQVGDYSYEQYF.

The chain links TRBV9 to TRBJ2-2, with 7 bases that match TRBD1. The CDR3 consists of 15 residues. V lost 1 base, J lost 6 bases, and 6 bases stayed unmatched. Looked up from germline, CDR1 is SGDLS and CDR2 is YYNGEE. The CDR3 loop is CASSVSGGPAGELFF. For the CDR3, the DNA is TGTGCCAGCAGCGTATCAGGGGGTCCGGCCGGGGAGCTGTTTTTT.